A single sample is the source of the 14 T cell receptor beta chains below, sequenced in a study of shared clonotypes between healthy human individuals (dated by TCRdb to the early 2020s). Libraries came from the immunoSEQ multiplex PCR assay. The table comes from immuneACCESS by way of TCRdb, which keeps in-frame sequences with V and J called. Part of the clones is missing from these tables; in studies checked, under half for an unresolved V gene and the rest for unknown reasons. This sample gives about 670,000 clones in total; approximately 75% of them show up just once. The ten largest clonotypes hold 1.8% of the sample. The sequenced sample was memory CD4+ T cells sorted from blood. Read against the paper, the sample's cell subset or site label means: CD45RA-negative fraction. The receptor set was obtained from a woman aged 30 to 39 in good health.

The chain employs TRBV7-9 and TRBJ1-2, with 8 bases aligning to TRBD1. V lost 5 bases, J lost 4 bases, and 3 bases stayed unmatched. In germline, CDR1 is SEHNR, CDR2 FQNEAQ (reference sequence). The CDR3 consists of 13 residues. As DNA, the CDR3 is TGTGCCAGCAGCCAGGACAGGGTCTATGGCTACACCTTC. Translating gives CASSQDRVYGYTF.

The V gene is TRBV28, the J gene TRBJ2-3, with TRBD2 matching 8 bases. CDR3 length equals 17 residues. The trim removed 6 bases at V and 0 bases at J, leaving 11 bases unmatched. Germline-derived CDR1 and CDR2 are MDHEN and SYDVKM. The CDR3, as DNA: TGTGCCAGCAGCCCCCTTTGGACTAGCATGAGCACAGATACGCAGTATTTT. This gives the protein CASSPLWTSMSTDTQYF.

The chain joins TRBV5-1 to TRBJ2-2; 7 bases are shared with TRBD2. From germline, CDR1 is SGHRS and CDR2 YFSETQ. V trimming: 0 bases; J trimming: 6 bases; junction bases outside the gene matches: 2. This CDR3 has 14 residues. The CDR3 DNA reads as TGCGCCAGCAGCTTGGATGGGAGGGCCGGGGAGCTGTTTTTT. Translation: CASSLDGRAGELFF.

The J gene is TRBJ2-3, the V gene TRBV6-5; D is undetermined. This CDR3 has 11 residues. Germline-derived CDR1 and CDR2 are MNHEY and SVGAGI. Trimming took 5 bases from V and 5 from J, leaving 5 bases between them. In nucleotides, the CDR3 is TGTGCCAGCAGTCCGCGAGATACGCAGTATTTT. This encodes CASSPRDTQYF.

The genes are TRBV7-9 and TRBJ2-5, with 8 bases fitting TRBD1. V lost 5 bases and J lost 5; bases outside the gene matches: 4. Germline V lookup: CDR1 SEHNR, CDR2 FQNEAQ (reference sequence). The CDR3 is made up of 13 amino acids. The CDR3 reads CASSPRGPETQYF. The CDR3 coding sequence is TGTGCCAGCAGCCCCAGGGGGCCGGAGACCCAGTACTTC. Based on the CDR3 plus reference TRBV7-9 and TRBJ2-5, the full variable domain is DTGVSQNPRHKITKRGQNVTFRCDPISEHNRLYWYRQTLGQGPEFLTYFQNEAQLEKSRLLSDRFSAERPKGSFSTLEIQRTEQGDSAMYLCASSPRGPETQYFGPGTRLLVL.

The J gene is TRBJ2-1, the V gene TRBV7-3; 9 bases line up with TRBD2. Germline lookup yields CDR1 SGHTA and CDR2 FQGTGA. V lost 5 bases and J lost 2; bases outside the gene matches: 4. CDR3 size: 15 residues. CDR3 sequence (DNA): TGTGCCAGCAGCCCTAGCGGGACCGCCTACAATGAGCAGTTCTTC. Translated: CASSPSGTAYNEQFF.

The V and J genes are TRBV19 and TRBJ2-7; the D gene could be TRBD1 or TRBD2 (5 bases each). V shed 3 bases and J shed 4 bases, with 10 bases lying between them. The CDR3 consists of 13 residues. CDR1 and CDR2 from the germline V gene are LNHDA and SQIVND (reference sequence). The CDR3 loop reads CASSMRGEYEQYF. The CDR3 DNA is TGTGCCAGTAGTATGAGGGGCGAGTACGAGCAGTACTTC.

In its sample, this clone was seen once. The chain joins TRBV11-3 to TRBJ2-7; TRBD1 is a possible D gene (5 bases). Trimming took off 7 bases at V and 7 bases at J, with 23 bases between the two ends. This CDR3 contains 15 residues. Germline CDR1 is SGHNT and CDR2 is YENEEA. The CDR3 region is CASTSVRGAGYEQYF. As DNA, the CDR3 is TGTGCCAGCACCAGTGTAAGGGGCGCTGGGTATGAGCAGTACTTC. The full variable domain, in which reference TRBV11-3 and TRBJ2-7 provide the parts outside the CDR3, is EAGVVQSPRYKIIEKKQPVAFWCNPISGHNTLYWYLQNLGQGPELLIRYENEEAVDDSQLPKDRFSAERLKGVDSTLKIQPAELGDSAVYLCASTSVRGAGYEQYFGPGTRLTVT.

This clone was recorded many times. The V gene is TRBV2, the J gene TRBJ2-7, with D perhaps TRBD1 (6 bases). Germline V gene lookup returns CDR1 SNHLY and CDR2 FYNNEI. V was cut by 4 bases and J by 0 bases, with 13 bases left in between. This CDR3 region has 15 residues. CDR3 amino acids: CASSGQAPFSYEQYF. In DNA, the CDR3 is TGTGCCAGCAGTGGACAGGCCCCCTTCTCCTACGAGCAGTACTTC. Combining the CDR3 with reference TRBV2 and TRBJ2-7 gives the whole variable domain EPEVTQTPSHQVTQMGQEVILRCVPISNHLYFYWYRQILGQKVEFLVSFYNNEISEKSEIFDDQFSVERPDGSNFTLKIRSTKLEDSAMYFCASSGQAPFSYEQYFGPGTRLTVT.

This clone has just a few counts. The chain uses TRBV4-1 and TRBJ1-3, with D perhaps TRBD1 (6 bases). Germline values: CDR1 MGHRA, CDR2 YSYEKL. The CDR3 spans 15 residues. Trimming shortened V by 1 base and J by 2 bases, and 9 bases separated the two germline ends. CDR3 residues: CASSQGTATGNTIYF. The CDR3 bases are TGCGCCAGCAGCCAAGGGACAGCCACTGGAAACACCATATATTTT.

The chain links TRBV27 to TRBJ2-3; unclear D gene. CDR1 is MNHEY, CDR2 SMNVEV, per germline (reference sequence). Trimming removed 1 base from V and 1 base from J, with 6 bases in between. CDR3 length: 14 amino acids. CDR3 residues: CASSLFQGTDTQYF. CDR3 in DNA: TGTGCCAGCAGTTTATTCCAGGGCACAGATACGCAGTATTTT.

This clone is a singleton in its sample. V gene TRBV6-5 combines with J gene TRBJ2-3; D gene unclear. The V gene lost 0 bases and the J gene lost 1 base, with 8 bases spanning the gap. Germline CDR1 is MNHEY and CDR2 is SVGAGI. The CDR3 sequence is 15 residues long. CDR3 DNA sequence: TGTGCCAGCAGTTACTCGATAAGCGGCACAGATACGCAGTATTTT. It specifies CASSYSISGTDTQYF.

This clone was seen a few times. The CDR3 sequence is CASKTSGLAREQYF. CDR3 in DNA: TGTGCCAGTAAAACTTCGGGACTAGCTAGGGAGCAGTACTTC. V gene TRBV28 combines with J gene TRBJ2-7; 9 nucleotides match TRBD2. Trimming at V came to 9 bases and at J to 7 bases, leaving 13 bases not matched to a gene. Germline V gives CDR1 MDHEN, CDR2 SYDVKM. The CDR3 has 14 residues. Full variable domain (missing parts from reference TRBV28 and TRBJ2-7): DVKVTQSSRYLVKRTGEKVFLECVQDMDHENMFWYRQDPGLGLRLIYFSYDVKMKEKGDIPEGYSVSREKKERFSLILESASTNQTSMYLCASKTSGLAREQYFGPGTRLTVT.

The chain is built from TRBV5-4 and TRBJ2-5, with D unresolved. The CDR3 runs to 15 residues. V dropped 2 bases and J dropped 4 bases, with 15 bases sitting between them. CDR1 is SGHNT and CDR2 is YYREEE in the germline V gene (reference sequence). CDR3 amino acids: CASSFYSDLGETQYF. CDR3 in DNA: TGTGCCAGCAGCTTCTACAGCGACCTGGGAGAGACCCAGTACTTC.